The rows below give T cell receptor beta chains drawn from one sample of a study of Graves' ophthalmopathy and Graves' hyperthyroidism. MiXCR, run by TCRdb on the multiplex PCR reads, gives a single entry per CDR3 protein. The sample includes around 1.1 million distinct CDR3 sequences, roughly 35% of them seen just once. Sequences were obtained from peripheral blood or thyroid tissue (not recorded which). The receptor set was obtained from an adult man with Graves' hyperthyroidism. Both conserved end residues are part of each CDR3. D genes are given only for firm matches. Rows give clone size only sometimes, using once, few, many, or a class for an expanded clone.

V: TRBV29-1; J: TRBJ1-1; size: NA; D: NA; CDR3: CSVIDLLNTEAFF; DNA: TGCAGCGTTATTGACCTGCTGAACACTGAAGCTTTCTTT
V: TRBV6-4; J: TRBJ1-1; size: many; D: NA; CDR3: CASSRQLNTEAFF; DNA: TGTGCCAGCAGCAGACAGCTGAACACTGAAGCTTTCTTT
V: TRBV12-3/TRBV12-4; J: TRBJ1-5; size: NA; D: NA; CDR3: CASRRRTRNQPQHF; DNA: TGTGCCAGCAGAAGACGGACGAGAAATCAGCCCCAGCATTTT
V: TRBV20-1; J: TRBJ2-7; size: NA; D: NA; CDR3: CSASQWGGGSAYEQYF; DNA: TGCAGTGCTAGTCAGTGGGGAGGGGGGTCGGCCTACGAGCAGTACTTC
V: TRBV7-9; J: TRBJ1-2; size: few; D: NA; CDR3: CASSLVPGPLYGYTF; DNA: TGTGCCAGCAGCTTAGTTCCAGGCCCGCTATATGGCTACACCTTC
V: TRBV20-1; J: TRBJ2-5; size: NA; D: TRBD2; CDR3: CSAFGLAGGWKETQYF; DNA: TGCAGTGCTTTTGGACTAGCGGGAGGTTGGAAAGAGACCCAGTACTTC
V: TRBV7-2; J: TRBJ2-7; size: NA; D: TRBD1; CDR3: CASSTGQGRTEQYF; DNA: TGTGCCAGCAGCACCGGACAGGGTAGGACCGAGCAGTACTTC
V: TRBV2; J: TRBJ1-2; size: many; D: NA; CDR3: CATVGFGENYGYTF; DNA: TGTGCCACGGTGGGGTTCGGGGAAAACTATGGCTACACCTTC
V: TRBV5-5; J: TRBJ2-6; size: many; D: NA; CDR3: CASSSGDSGANVLTF; DNA: TGTGCCAGCAGCTCGGGGGACTCTGGGGCCAACGTCCTGACTTTC
V: TRBV6-5; J: TRBJ1-2; size: few; D: NA; CDR3: CASSYSGEGGYTF; DNA: TGTGCCAGCAGTTACTCGGGGGAGGGGGGCTACACCTTC
V: TRBV2; J: TRBJ2-7; size: NA; D: TRBD2; CDR3: CASSAISGRSSYEQYF; DNA: TGTGCCAGCAGTGCTATCAGCGGGAGGAGTTCCTACGAGCAGTACTTC
V: TRBV19; J: TRBJ1-2; size: many; D: TRBD1; CDR3: CASSIPPGQGDYGYTF; DNA: TGTGCCAGTAGTATCCCTCCGGGACAGGGGGACTATGGCTACACCTTC
V: TRBV20-1; J: TRBJ1-5; size: NA; D: NA; CDR3: CSALSHSNQPQHF; DNA: TGCAGTGCTTTATCGCATAGCAATCAGCCCCAGCATTTT
V: TRBV7-2; J: TRBJ1-3; size: many; D: NA; CDR3: CASSLIGAGNTIYF; DNA: TGTGCCAGCAGCTTAATAGGGGCTGGAAACACCATATATTTT
V: TRBV29-1; J: TRBJ2-7; size: NA; D: NA; CDR3: CSVEKGRPYEQYF; DNA: TGCAGCGTTGAAAAGGGGCGGCCATACGAGCAGTACTTC
V: TRBV29-1; J: TRBJ2-5; size: few; D: TRBD2; CDR3: CSVRLGGGALETQYF; DNA: TGCAGCGTTCGGCTGGGGGGAGGGGCCCTGGAGACCCAGTACTTC
V: TRBV7-8; J: TRBJ1-2; size: NA; D: TRBD1; CDR3: CASKHRGVGYTF; DNA: TGTGCCAGCAAACACAGGGGAGTCGGCTACACCTTC
V: TRBV28; J: TRBJ2-7; size: few; D: TRBD2; CDR3: CASGPWSGSDEQYF; DNA: TGTGCCAGCGGGCCCTGGAGCGGGAGTGACGAGCAGTACTTC
V: TRBV29-1; J: TRBJ2-6; size: NA; D: NA; CDR3: CSVRGWGSGANVLTF; DNA: TGCAGCGTGAGGGGGTGGGGGTCAGGGGCCAACGTCCTGACTTTC
V: TRBV29-1; J: TRBJ1-4; size: NA; D: NA; CDR3: CSVVGLNEKLFF; DNA: TGCAGCGTTGTGGGACTTAATGAAAAACTGTTTTTT
V: TRBV29-1; J: TRBJ1-5; size: NA; D: NA; CDR3: CSVVAGTGSNQPQHF; DNA: TGCAGCGTTGTAGCGGGGACTGGAAGCAATCAGCCCCAGCATTTT
V: TRBV5-6; J: TRBJ1-3; size: many; D: NA; CDR3: CARAPWSGNTIYF; DNA: TGTGCCAGAGCGCCTTGGTCTGGAAACACCATATATTTT
V: TRBV15; J: TRBJ2-2; size: many; D: NA; CDR3: CATTSEIRLELNTGELFF; DNA: TGTGCCACCACCTCAGAGATTCGGCTAGAGTTGAACACCGGGGAGCTGTTTTTT
V: TRBV12-3/TRBV12-4; J: TRBJ2-7; size: many; D: TRBD1; CDR3: CASSAHRGPYEQYF; DNA: TGTGCCAGCAGTGCCCACAGGGGGCCCTACGAGCAGTACTTC
V: TRBV6-5; J: TRBJ2-5; size: many; D: NA; CDR3: CASSYRAGETQYF; DNA: TGTGCCAGCAGTTATCGGGCCGGGGAGACCCAGTACTTC
V: TRBV7-2; J: TRBJ1-2; size: many; D: NA; CDR3: CASSLQNSYGYTF; DNA: TGTGCCAGCAGCTTACAGAATAGCTATGGCTACACCTTC
V: TRBV7-8; J: TRBJ2-7; size: NA; D: NA; CDR3: CASSHRGSWDLYEQYF; DNA: TGTGCCAGCAGCCACAGAGGCAGCTGGGACCTCTACGAGCAGTACTTC
V: TRBV20-1; J: TRBJ2-7; size: few; D: NA; CDR3: CSARDWRGSSYEQYF; DNA: TGCAGTGCTAGAGATTGGAGGGGAAGCTCCTACGAGCAGTACTTC
V: TRBV11-2; J: TRBJ1-2; size: many; D: NA; CDR3: CASSLGQVDYTF; DNA: TGTGCCAGCAGCTTAGGACAGGTTGACTACACCTTC
V: TRBV20-1; J: TRBJ1-4; size: NA; D: TRBD1; CDR3: CSARETGGTQGEKLFF; DNA: TGCAGTGCTAGAGAAACAGGGGGCACACAGGGTGAAAAACTGTTTTTT
V: TRBV10-3; J: TRBJ1-4; size: many; D: NA; CDR3: CATKETGGEKLFF; DNA: TGTGCCACCAAAGAAACGGGTGGGGAAAAACTGTTTTTT
V: TRBV7-9; J: TRBJ1-1; size: NA; D: NA; CDR3: CASSNDGTDTEAFF; DNA: TGTGCCAGCAGCAATGATGGGACGGACACTGAAGCTTTCTTT
V: TRBV12-3/TRBV12-4; J: TRBJ1-6; size: NA; D: TRBD1; CDR3: CASSHPPWRGLSPLHF; DNA: TGTGCCAGCAGTCACCCCCCGTGGAGGGGGCTCTCACCCCTCCACTTT
V: TRBV5-5; J: TRBJ2-7; size: NA; D: NA; CDR3: CASSLAHGIRDYEQYF; DNA: TGTGCCAGCAGCTTGGCCCATGGAATCAGGGATTACGAGCAGTACTTC
V: TRBV19; J: TRBJ1-1; size: few; D: NA; CDR3: CASSSGADLTEAFF; DNA: TGTGCCAGTAGTTCAGGGGCGGACCTCACTGAAGCTTTCTTT
V: TRBV15; J: TRBJ2-7; size: many; D: TRBD1; CDR3: CATSRATGGYSYEQYF; DNA: TGTGCCACCAGCAGGGCGACAGGGGGTTACTCCTACGAGCAGTACTTC
V: TRBV14; J: TRBJ2-7; size: many; D: TRBD1; CDR3: CASSPVTGFYEQYF; DNA: TGTGCCAGCAGCCCTGTGACAGGGTTCTACGAGCAGTACTTC
V: TRBV28; J: TRBJ1-1; size: NA; D: TRBD1; CDR3: CASSVGDRGAEAFF; DNA: TGTGCCAGCAGTGTAGGGGACAGAGGCGCTGAAGCTTTCTTT
V: TRBV24-1; J: TRBJ2-5; size: NA; D: TRBD2; CDR3: CATSDGTSGMETQYF; DNA: TGTGCCACCAGTGATGGGACTAGCGGGATGGAGACCCAGTACTTC
V: TRBV6-2/TRBV6-3; J: TRBJ2-5; size: few; D: NA; CDR3: CASSSTMGLGAQYF; DNA: TGTGCCAGCAGCTCTACGATGGGCCTGGGGGCCCAGTACTTC
V: TRBV14; J: TRBJ2-5; size: few; D: TRBD2; CDR3: CASSHRRSGSSKETQYF; DNA: TGTGCCAGCAGCCACCGTCGCAGCGGGAGTAGTAAAGAGACCCAGTACTTC
V: TRBV7-9; J: TRBJ1-1; size: NA; D: NA; CDR3: CASSRGFTKAEASF; DNA: TGTGCCAGCAGCCGAGGGTTTACGAAGGCTGAAGCTTCCTTT
V: TRBV10-3; J: TRBJ2-7; size: NA; D: NA; CDR3: CAISGSQGGYEQYF; DNA: TGTGCCATCAGTGGTTCACAGGGAGGTTACGAGCAGTACTTC
V: TRBV5-1; J: TRBJ2-7; size: few; D: TRBD1; CDR3: CASSLVTGTGVYEQYF; DNA: TGCGCCAGCAGCTTGGTAACCGGGACAGGAGTCTACGAGCAGTACTTC
V: TRBV19; J: TRBJ1-5; size: NA; D: NA; CDR3: CASSTSGTRGNQPQHF; DNA: TGTGCCAGTAGTACGTCCGGTACAAGGGGAAATCAGCCCCAGCATTTT
V: TRBV5-5; J: TRBJ1-1; size: NA; D: TRBD1; CDR3: CASSLDHSGTGGSTRLNTEAFF; DNA: TGTGCCAGCAGCTTGGACCACTCTGGGACAGGGGGCTCAACCCGGTTGAACACTGAAGCTTTCTTT